The 21 T cell receptor beta chains below all came from one sample that was sequenced in a study of blood T cell repertoires in COVID-19. Profiled with immunoSEQ multiplex PCR; TCRdb holds only in-frame clones, not every one. The table includes 45,000 to 55,000 clones, over 75% detected once. The specimen was peripheral blood. The source is a woman between 35 and 50 years old with active COVID-19.

The chain recombines TRBV4-2 with TRBJ2-5, with 10 bases identical to TRBD2. Trimming took 0 bases from V and 4 from J; bases not matched to a gene: 5. In germline, CDR1 is LGHNA, CDR2 YNFKEQ. This CDR3 is built from 16 residues. CDR3 DNA sequence: TGTGCCAGCAGCCAAGATTTAGCGGGGGGCCGAGAGACCCAGTACTTC. Its translation is CASSQDLAGGRETQYF.

The V call is TRBV7-2, the J call TRBJ2-3, with D perhaps TRBD2 (6 bases). V dropped 11 bases and J dropped 4 bases, with 19 bases sitting between them. The CDR3 contains 14 residues. Germline V gene lookup returns CDR1 SGHTA and CDR2 FQGNSA. The CDR3 coding sequence is TGTGCCTCCGCCGGAGGGAACACACCAGATACGCAGTATTTT. The encoded protein is CASAGGNTPDTQYF.

The chain has TRBV15 and TRBJ1-3; possibly TRBD1 for D (5 bases). This CDR3 spans 17 amino acids. V was pared by 1 base and J by 4 bases, with 17 bases between. CDR1 is LNHNV and CDR2 is YYDKDF in the germline V gene (reference sequence). CDR3 coding DNA: TGTGCCACCAGCAGAGGGTACAGGTCGAGTGCCGGAAACACCATATATTTT. Encoded protein: CATSRGYRSSAGNTIYF. Complete variable domain (other parts from reference TRBV15 and TRBJ1-3): DAMVIQNPRYQVTQFGKPVTLSCSQTLNHNVMYWYQQKSSQAPKLLFHYYDKDFNNEADTPDNFQSRRPNTSFCFLDIRSPGLGDTAMYLCATSRGYRSSAGNTIYFGEGSWLTVV.

The chain carries TRBV18 and TRBJ2-5, with a weak D call TRBD1 (6 bases). Germline-derived CDR1 and CDR2 are KGHSH and LQKENI. The V end lost 3 bases, the J end lost 6 bases, and 14 bases lay between the germline ends. This CDR3 has 14 residues. The DNA for the CDR3 is TGTGCCAGCTCACCGACACAGGGCTTGAAGACCCAGTACTTC. Its protein product is CASSPTQGLKTQYF.

V and J are TRBV4-1 and TRBJ1-2; 9 bases are shared with TRBD1. Germline assignment: CDR1 MGHRA and CDR2 YSYEKL. This CDR3 spans 16 amino acids. V was pared by 3 bases and J by 8 bases, with 13 bases of the junction left unmatched. CDR3 in DNA: TGCGCCAGCAGCCAGGGCCCGGGACAGGGCGGACACGGCTACACCTTC. Translation: CASSQGPGQGGHGYTF.

The chain couples TRBV11-3 to TRBJ2-7, with 8 bases that match TRBD2. CDR1 and CDR2 from the germline V gene are SGHNT and YENEEA. This CDR3 has 15 amino acids. V trimming: 4 bases; J trimming: 3 bases; junction bases outside the gene matches: 8. The CDR3 nucleotides are TGTGCCAGCAGCTCCCCACTAGCGGCATACTACGAGCAGTACTTC. It encodes CASSSPLAAYYEQYF.

The V and J genes are TRBV5-1 and TRBJ2-7; 10 bases match TRBD1. The CDR3 length is 16 residues. Germline V gene data show CDR1 as SGHRS and CDR2 as YFSETQ. V dropped 4 bases and J dropped 3; count of bases not matched to a gene: 10. The CDR3 spells CASSLLPGTGVYEQYF. In nucleotides, the CDR3 is TGCGCCAGCAGCCTATTGCCGGGGACAGGGGTCTACGAGCAGTACTTC.

CDR3 nucleotide sequence: TGTGCCAGCTCACCACCTTGGCAAATCGGGGAGCTGTTTTTT. It specifies CASSPPWQIGELFF. V usage is TRBV18 and J usage is TRBJ2-2, with D uncertain. V was shortened by 0 bases and J by 7 bases, with 9 bases between the two germline ends. The CDR3 runs to 14 residues. Germline V lookup: CDR1 KGHSH, CDR2 LQKENI.

The chain couples TRBV2 to TRBJ1-2; tentatively, D is TRBD1 (6 bases). Trimming cost V 7 bases and J 5 bases, with 14 bases left between them. Germline-derived CDR1 and CDR2 are SNHLY and FYNNEI. The CDR3 runs to 13 residues. The CDR3 bases are TGTGCCAGCACTGGGAGGGGGGAGTATGGCTACACCTTC. This translates into CASTGRGEYGYTF.

The J gene is TRBJ1-2, the V gene TRBV13, with D possibly TRBD1 on 5 matching bases. Trimming cost V 3 bases and J 2 bases, with 16 bases left between them. This CDR3 is 16 amino acids long. Germline V gene data show CDR1 as PRHDT and CDR2 as FYEKMQ (reference sequence). CDR3 DNA sequence: TGTGCCAGCAGCTTTTTCGGGCAGGGAGGGAACTATGGCTACACCTTC. Residues: CASSFFGQGGNYGYTF.

In this sample, this clone turned up a few times. The chain employs TRBV11-2 and TRBJ1-2; D may be TRBD1 (6 bases). The CDR3 loop spans 14 amino acids. Germline lookup yields CDR1 SGHAT and CDR2 FQNNGV. The germline V and J ends were trimmed by 5 bases and 3 bases, with 13 bases remaining between them. CDR3 in DNA: TGTGCCAGCAGCCGATCGGGACACTACTATGGCTACACCTTC. This sequence encodes CASSRSGHYYGYTF.

This chain joins TRBV7-2 and TRBJ2-4, with no clear D. Germline-derived CDR1 and CDR2 are SGHTA and FQGNSA. Trimming took 5 bases from V and 3 from J, leaving 8 bases between them. The CDR3 is 13 residues long. CDR3 protein: CASSPTYKNIQYF. The DNA of the CDR3 is TGTGCCAGCAGCCCGACTTACAAAAACATTCAGTACTTC.

This chain joins TRBV5-4 and TRBJ1-4, with D uncertain. Germline lookup yields CDR1 SGHNT and CDR2 YYREEE (reference sequence). The germline V and J ends were trimmed by 0 bases and 8 bases, with 5 bases remaining between them. The CDR3 contains 12 residues. The CDR3 DNA reads as TGTGCCAGCAGCTTGGGGGAGGAAAAACTGTTTTTT. Its translation is CASSLGEEKLFF.

The V call is TRBV19, the J call TRBJ1-1; 9 bases fit TRBD1. Germline V CDR1 and CDR2: LNHDA, SQIVND (reference sequence). The length of the CDR3 is 13 residues. The V and J ends lost 3 bases and 12 bases, in that order; junction bases with no gene match: 8. The CDR3 sequence is CASSMRDRASPFF. CDR3 nucleotide sequence: TGTGCCAGTAGTATGAGGGACAGGGCTTCCCCTTTCTTT.

The chain links TRBV4-1 to TRBJ2-7, with 7 bases lining up with TRBD1. There are 14 residues in the CDR3. CDR1 is MGHRA and CDR2 is YSYEKL in the germline V gene. The junction had 3 bases not matched to a gene; V was cut back by 3 bases and J by 1 base. DNA for the CDR3: TGCGCCAGCAGCCACGAGACAGGGTCCTACGAGCAGTACTTC. Amino acid sequence: CASSHETGSYEQYF.

The CDR3 spells CASSLPGQGRQTQYF. The DNA of the CDR3 is TGTGCCAGCAGCTTACCGGGACAGGGGCGACAGACCCAGTACTTC. J is TRBJ2-5 and V is TRBV11-1, with 10 bases identical to TRBD1. Per germline, CDR1 SGHAT and CDR2 FQDESV (reference sequence). CDR3 length: 15 amino acids. After removal of 2 bases from V and 6 bases from J, the junction contained 6 bases not matched to a gene.

This chain connects TRBV19 to TRBJ1-1, with D perhaps TRBD1 (6 bases). CDR1 is LNHDA and CDR2 is SQIVND in the germline V gene (reference sequence). This CDR3 contains 14 residues. V was shortened by 4 bases and J by 3 bases, with 12 bases between the two germline ends. The chain's CDR3 is CASSKAGVDTEAFF. DNA of the CDR3: TGTGCCAGTAGTAAGGCAGGGGTGGACACTGAAGCTTTCTTT.

This clone was observed once. The chain has TRBV3-1 (or the pseudogene TRBV3-2) and TRBJ2-5; TRBD2 matches at 8 bases. Germline lookup yields CDR1 LGHDT and CDR2 YNNKEL (reference sequence). Germline trimming cut 7 bases from V and 3 bases from J; bases unmatched to any gene: 7. The CDR3 is 14 amino acids. This chain's CDR3 is CASTQGGGKETQYF. CDR3 bases: TGTGCCAGCACTCAAGGCGGGGGGAAAGAGACCCAGTACTTC.

J is TRBJ2-3 and V is TRBV18; the D gene is possibly TRBD1 (5 bases). Trimming shortened V by 3 bases and J by 3 bases, and 16 bases separated the two germline ends. The CDR3 spans 16 residues. The germline CDR1 and CDR2 sequences are KGHSH and LQKENI. CDR3 nucleotide sequence: TGTGCCAGCTCACCCCGTCGACAGACAACAACAGATACGCAGTATTTT. Translation gives CASSPRRQTTTDTQYF. Combining the CDR3 with reference TRBV18 and TRBJ2-3 gives the whole variable domain NAGVMQNPRHLVRRRGQEARLRCSPMKGHSHVYWYRQLPEEGLKFMVYLQKENIIDESGMPKERFSAEFPKEGPSILRIQQVVRGDSAAYFCASSPRRQTTTDTQYFGPGTRLTVL.

This chain connects TRBV3-1 (or the pseudogene TRBV3-2) to TRBJ2-3; 9 bases are a match to TRBD1. CDR3 size: 16 residues. V lost 4 bases and J lost 2; bases outside the gene matches: 7. Germline CDR1 is LGHDT and CDR2 is YNNKEL (reference sequence). The DNA of the CDR3 is TGTGCCAGCAGCCGGGAGACAGGGGGAGCCACAGATACGCAGTATTTT. It codes for CASSRETGGATDTQYF.

This rearrangement joins TRBV6-2 or TRBV6-3 to TRBJ1-1; the match to TRBD1 covers 9 bases. Germline CDR1 and CDR2: MNHEY and SVGEGT. The CDR3 length is 15 residues. The V and J ends lost 2 bases and 10 bases, in that order; junction bases with no gene match: 11. CDR3 region: CASSYRVGTGTRAFF. Written as DNA, the CDR3 is TGTGCCAGCAGTTACCGAGTCGGGACAGGGACCCGAGCTTTCTTT.